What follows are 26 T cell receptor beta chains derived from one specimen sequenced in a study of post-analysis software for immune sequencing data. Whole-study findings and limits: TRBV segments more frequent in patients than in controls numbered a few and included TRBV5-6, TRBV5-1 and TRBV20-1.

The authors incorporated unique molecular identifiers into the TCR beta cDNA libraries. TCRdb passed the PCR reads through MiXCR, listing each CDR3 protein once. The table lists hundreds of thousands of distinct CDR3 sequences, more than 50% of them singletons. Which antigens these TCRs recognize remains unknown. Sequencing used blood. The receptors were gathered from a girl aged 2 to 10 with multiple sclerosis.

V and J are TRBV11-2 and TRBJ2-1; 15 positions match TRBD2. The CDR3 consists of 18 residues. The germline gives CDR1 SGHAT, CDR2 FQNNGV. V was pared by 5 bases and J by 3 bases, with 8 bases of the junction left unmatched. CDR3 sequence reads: CASSTGTSGGPNYNEQFF. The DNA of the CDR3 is TGTGCCAGCAGCACGGGGACTAGCGGGGGGCCCAACTACAATGAGCAGTTCTTC.

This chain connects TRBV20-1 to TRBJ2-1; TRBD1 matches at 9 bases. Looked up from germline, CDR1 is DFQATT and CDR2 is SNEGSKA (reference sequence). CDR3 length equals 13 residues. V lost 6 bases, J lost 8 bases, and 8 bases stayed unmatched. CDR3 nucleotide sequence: TGCAGTGCGAAACAGGGGGCGGGTGATGAGCAGTTCTTC. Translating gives CSAKQGAGDEQFF.

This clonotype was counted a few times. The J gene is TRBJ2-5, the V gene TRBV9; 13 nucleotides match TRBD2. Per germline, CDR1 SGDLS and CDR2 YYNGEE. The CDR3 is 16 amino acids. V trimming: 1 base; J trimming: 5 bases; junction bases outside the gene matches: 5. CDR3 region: CASSVRTSGSGETQYF. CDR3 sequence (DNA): TGTGCCAGCAGCGTAAGGACTAGCGGGAGCGGCGAGACCCAGTACTTC.

CDR3 region: CASRGPDYGYTF. DNA of the CDR3: TGCGCCAGCAGGGGGCCTGATTATGGCTACACCTTC. The rearrangement uses TRBV5-1 and TRBJ1-2; D is perhaps TRBD1 (5 bases). V was trimmed by 5 bases and J by 5 bases, leaving 10 bases between them. The CDR3 contains 12 residues. The V gene's germline CDR1 is SGHRS and CDR2 YFSETQ.

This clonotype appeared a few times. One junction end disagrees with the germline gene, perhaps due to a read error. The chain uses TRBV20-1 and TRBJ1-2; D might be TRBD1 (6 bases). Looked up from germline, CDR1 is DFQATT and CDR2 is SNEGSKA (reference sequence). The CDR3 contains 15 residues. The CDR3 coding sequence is TGCAGTGCTAGAGGCCTTTCGACAGGACGCTATGGATACACCTTC. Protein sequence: CSARGLSTGRYGYTF.

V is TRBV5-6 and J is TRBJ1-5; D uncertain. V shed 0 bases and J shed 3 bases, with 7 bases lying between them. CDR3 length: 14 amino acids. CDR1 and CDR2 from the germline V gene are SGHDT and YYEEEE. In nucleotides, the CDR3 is TGTGCCAGCAGCTTGGAAGGAGCCAATCAGCCCCAGCATTTT. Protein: CASSLEGANQPQHF. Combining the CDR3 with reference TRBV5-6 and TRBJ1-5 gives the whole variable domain DAGVTQSPTHLIKTRGQQVTLRCSPKSGHDTVSWYQQALGQGPQFIFQYYEEEERQRGNFPDRFSGHQFPNYSSELNVNALLLGDSALYLCASSLEGANQPQHFGDGTRLSIL.

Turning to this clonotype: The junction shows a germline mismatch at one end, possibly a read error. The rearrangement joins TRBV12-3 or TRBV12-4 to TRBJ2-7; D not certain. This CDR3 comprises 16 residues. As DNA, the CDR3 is TGTGCCAGCAGTTTAACCGGCGCCGTGAGCTCCTACGAGGAGTACTTC. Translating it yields CASSLTGAVSSYEEYF.

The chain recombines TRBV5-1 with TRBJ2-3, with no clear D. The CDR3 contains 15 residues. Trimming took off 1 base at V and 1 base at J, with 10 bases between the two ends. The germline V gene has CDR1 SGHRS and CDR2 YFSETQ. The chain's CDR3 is CASSLTHNRTDTQYF. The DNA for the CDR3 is TGCGCCAGCAGCTTGACCCATAATCGCACAGATACGCAGTATTTT.

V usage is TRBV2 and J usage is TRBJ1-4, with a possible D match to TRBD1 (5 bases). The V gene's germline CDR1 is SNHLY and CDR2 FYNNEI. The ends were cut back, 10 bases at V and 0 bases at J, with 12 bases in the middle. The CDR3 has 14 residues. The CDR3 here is CATKTDATNEKLFF. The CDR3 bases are TGTGCCACCAAGACAGACGCAACTAATGAAAAACTGTTTTTT.

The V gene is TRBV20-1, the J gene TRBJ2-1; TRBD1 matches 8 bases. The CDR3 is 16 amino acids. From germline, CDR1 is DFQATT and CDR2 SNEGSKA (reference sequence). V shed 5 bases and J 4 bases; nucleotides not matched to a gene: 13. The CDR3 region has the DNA TGCAGTGCTGGGCCCCTCCGGACAGGGCTATACAATGAGCAGTTCTTC. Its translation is CSAGPLRTGLYNEQFF.

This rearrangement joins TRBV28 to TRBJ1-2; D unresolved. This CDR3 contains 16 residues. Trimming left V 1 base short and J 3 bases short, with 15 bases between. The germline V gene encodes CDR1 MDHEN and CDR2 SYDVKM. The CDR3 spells CASSLSRSGSDYGYTF. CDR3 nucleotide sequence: TGTGCCAGCAGTTTATCTCGTTCGGGCAGCGACTATGGCTACACCTTC.

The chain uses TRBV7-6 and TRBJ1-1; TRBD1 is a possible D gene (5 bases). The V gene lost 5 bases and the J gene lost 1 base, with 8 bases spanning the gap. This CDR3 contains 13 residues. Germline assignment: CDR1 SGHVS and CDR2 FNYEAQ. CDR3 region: CASSGGANTEAFF. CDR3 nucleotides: TGTGCCAGCAGCGGTGGGGCGAACACTGAAGCTTTCTTT.

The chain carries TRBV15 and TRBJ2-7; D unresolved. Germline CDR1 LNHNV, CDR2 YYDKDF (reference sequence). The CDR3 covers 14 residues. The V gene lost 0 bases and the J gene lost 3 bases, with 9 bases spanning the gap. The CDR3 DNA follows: TGTGCCACCAGCAGAGAGGGTGAAGTCTACGAGCAGTACTTC. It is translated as CATSREGEVYEQYF.

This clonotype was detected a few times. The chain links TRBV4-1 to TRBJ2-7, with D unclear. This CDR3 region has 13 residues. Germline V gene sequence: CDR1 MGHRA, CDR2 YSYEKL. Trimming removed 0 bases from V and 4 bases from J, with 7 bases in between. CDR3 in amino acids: CASSQEFGYEQYF. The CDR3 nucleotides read TGCGCCAGCAGCCAAGAATTTGGGTACGAGCAGTACTTC.

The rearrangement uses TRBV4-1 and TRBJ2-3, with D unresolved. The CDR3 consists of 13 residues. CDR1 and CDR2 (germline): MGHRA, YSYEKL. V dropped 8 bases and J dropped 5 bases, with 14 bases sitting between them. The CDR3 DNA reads TGCGCCAGCTATAATGATATTGGAGATACGCAGTATTTT. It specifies CASYNDIGDTQYF.

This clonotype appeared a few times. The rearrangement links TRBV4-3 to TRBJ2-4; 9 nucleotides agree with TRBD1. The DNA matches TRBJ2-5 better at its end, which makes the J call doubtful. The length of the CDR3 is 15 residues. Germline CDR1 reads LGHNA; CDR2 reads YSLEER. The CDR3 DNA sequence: TGCGCCAGCAGCCAAGGGACAGGGGTTCGGGAGACCCAGTACTTC. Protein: CASSQGTGVRETQYF.

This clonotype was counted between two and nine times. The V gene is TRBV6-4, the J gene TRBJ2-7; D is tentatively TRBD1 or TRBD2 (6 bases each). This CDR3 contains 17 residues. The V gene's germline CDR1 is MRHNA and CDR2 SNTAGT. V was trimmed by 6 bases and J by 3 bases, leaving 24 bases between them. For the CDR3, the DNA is TGTGCCAGCAGAGCGACCCTCGAGGGGGGTTACCGCTACGAGCAGTACTTC. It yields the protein CASRATLEGGYRYEQYF.

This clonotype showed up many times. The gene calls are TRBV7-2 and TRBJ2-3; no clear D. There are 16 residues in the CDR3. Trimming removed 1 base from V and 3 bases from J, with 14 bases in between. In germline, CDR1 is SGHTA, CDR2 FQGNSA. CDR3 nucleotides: TGTGCCAGCAGCTTAGTTGTCGGAGTCTCTACAGATACGCAGTATTTT. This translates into CASSLVVGVSTDTQYF.

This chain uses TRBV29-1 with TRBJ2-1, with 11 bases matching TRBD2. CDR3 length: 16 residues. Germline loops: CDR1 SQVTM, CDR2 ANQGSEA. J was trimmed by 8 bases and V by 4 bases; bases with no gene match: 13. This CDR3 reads CSVVAASGGSLDEQFF. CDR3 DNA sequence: TGCAGCGTTGTTGCTGCTAGCGGGGGGTCTTTGGATGAGCAGTTCTTC.

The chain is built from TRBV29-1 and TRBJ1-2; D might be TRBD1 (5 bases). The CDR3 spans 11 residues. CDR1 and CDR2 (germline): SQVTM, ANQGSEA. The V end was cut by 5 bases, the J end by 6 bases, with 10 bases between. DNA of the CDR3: TGCAGCGTTCGCGGAGGGGATGGCTACACCTTC. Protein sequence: CSVRGGDGYTF.

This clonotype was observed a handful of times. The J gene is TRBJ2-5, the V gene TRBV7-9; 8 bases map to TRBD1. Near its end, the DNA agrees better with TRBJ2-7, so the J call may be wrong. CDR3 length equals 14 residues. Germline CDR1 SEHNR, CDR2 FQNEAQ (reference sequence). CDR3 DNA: TGTGCCAGCAGCTTAGGTGGACAGGGAAACGAGCAGTACTTC. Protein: CASSLGGQGNEQYF.

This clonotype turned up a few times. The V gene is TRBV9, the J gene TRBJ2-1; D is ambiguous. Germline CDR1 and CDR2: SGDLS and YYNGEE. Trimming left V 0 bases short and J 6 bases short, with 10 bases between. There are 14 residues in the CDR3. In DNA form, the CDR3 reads TGTGCCAGCAGCGTAGTCGCCGGCCTCAATGAGCAGTTCTTC. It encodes CASSVVAGLNEQFF.

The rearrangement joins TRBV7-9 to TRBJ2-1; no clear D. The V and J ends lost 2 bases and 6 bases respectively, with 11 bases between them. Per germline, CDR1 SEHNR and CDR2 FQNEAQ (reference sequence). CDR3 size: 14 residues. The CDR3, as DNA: TGTGCCAGCAGCTTATATACAGACGGCAATGAGCAGTTCTTC. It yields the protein CASSLYTDGNEQFF.

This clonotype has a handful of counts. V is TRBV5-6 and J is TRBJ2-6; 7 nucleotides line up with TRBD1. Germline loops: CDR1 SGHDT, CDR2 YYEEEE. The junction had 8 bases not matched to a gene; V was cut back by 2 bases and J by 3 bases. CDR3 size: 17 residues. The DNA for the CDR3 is TGTGCCAGCAGCTTCTCGGCAGGGGGAAGTGGGGCCAACGTCCTGACTTTC. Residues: CASSFSAGGSGANVLTF.

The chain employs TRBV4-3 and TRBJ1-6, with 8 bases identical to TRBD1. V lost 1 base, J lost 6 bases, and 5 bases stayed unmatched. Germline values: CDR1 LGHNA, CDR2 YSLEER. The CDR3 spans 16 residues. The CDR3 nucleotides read TGCGCCAGCAGCCAAGGCAGGGGGCAGACTAATTCACCCCTCCACTTT. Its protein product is CASSQGRGQTNSPLHF.

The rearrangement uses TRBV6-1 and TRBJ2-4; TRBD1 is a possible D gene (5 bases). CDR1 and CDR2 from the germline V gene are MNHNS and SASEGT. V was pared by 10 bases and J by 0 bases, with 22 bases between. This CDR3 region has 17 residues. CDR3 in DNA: TGTGCCACACGTCCCAGGGTAGGCCCCCAAGCCAAAAACATTCAGTACTTC. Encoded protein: CATRPRVGPQAKNIQYF.